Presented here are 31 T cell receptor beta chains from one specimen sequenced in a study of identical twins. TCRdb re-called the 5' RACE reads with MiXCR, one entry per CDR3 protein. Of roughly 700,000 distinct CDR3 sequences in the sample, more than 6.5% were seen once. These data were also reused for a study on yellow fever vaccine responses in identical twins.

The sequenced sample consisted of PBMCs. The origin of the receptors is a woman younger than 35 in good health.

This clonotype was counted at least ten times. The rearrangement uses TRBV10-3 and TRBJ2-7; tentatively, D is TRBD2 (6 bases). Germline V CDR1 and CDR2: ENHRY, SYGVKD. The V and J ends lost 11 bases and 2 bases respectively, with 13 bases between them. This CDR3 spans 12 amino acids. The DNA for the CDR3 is TGTGCCTCCTCCTGGGAGGCCTACGAGCAGTACTTC. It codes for CASSWEAYEQYF.

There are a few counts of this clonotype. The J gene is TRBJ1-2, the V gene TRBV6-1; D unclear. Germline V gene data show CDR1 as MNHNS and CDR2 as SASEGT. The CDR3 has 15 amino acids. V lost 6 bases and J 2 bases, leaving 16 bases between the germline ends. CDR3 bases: TGTGCCAGCAGCAGTACAGAGGCCTACAACTATGGCTACACCTTC. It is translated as CASSSTEAYNYGYTF.

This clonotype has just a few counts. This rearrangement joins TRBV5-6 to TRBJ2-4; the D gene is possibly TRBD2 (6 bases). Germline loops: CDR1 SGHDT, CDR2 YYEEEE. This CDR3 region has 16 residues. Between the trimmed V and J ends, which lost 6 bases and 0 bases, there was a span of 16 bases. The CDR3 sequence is CASTPLGGLAKNIQYF. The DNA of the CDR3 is TGTGCCAGCACTCCCCTGGGAGGTCTAGCCAAAAACATTCAGTACTTC. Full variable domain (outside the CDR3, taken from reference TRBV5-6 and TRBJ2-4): DAGVTQSPTHLIKTRGQQVTLRCSPKSGHDTVSWYQQALGQGPQFIFQYYEEEERQRGNFPDRFSGHQFPNYSSELNVNALLLGDSALYLCASTPLGGLAKNIQYFGAGTRLSVL.

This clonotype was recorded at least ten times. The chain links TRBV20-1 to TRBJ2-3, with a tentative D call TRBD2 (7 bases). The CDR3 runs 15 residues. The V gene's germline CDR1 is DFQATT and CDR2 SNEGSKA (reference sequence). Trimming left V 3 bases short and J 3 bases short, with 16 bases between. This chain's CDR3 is CSASRGGGKTDTQYF. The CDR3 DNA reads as TGCAGTGCTAGTCGCGGCGGGGGCAAGACAGATACGCAGTATTTT.

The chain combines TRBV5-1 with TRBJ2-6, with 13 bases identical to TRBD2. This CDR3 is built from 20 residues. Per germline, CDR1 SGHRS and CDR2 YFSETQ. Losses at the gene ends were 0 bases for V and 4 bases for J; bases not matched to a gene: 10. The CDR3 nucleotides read TGCGCCAGCAGCTTGGGGCAGACACTAGCGGGAGGGACCGGGGCCAACGTCCTGACTTTC. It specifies CASSLGQTLAGGTGANVLTF. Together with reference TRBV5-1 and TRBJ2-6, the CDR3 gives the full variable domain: KAGVTQTPRYLIKTRGQQVTLSCSPISGHRSVSWYQQTPGQGLQFLFEYFSETQRNKGNFPGRFSGRQFSNSRSEMNVSTLELGDSALYLCASSLGQTLAGGTGANVLTFGAGSRLTVL.

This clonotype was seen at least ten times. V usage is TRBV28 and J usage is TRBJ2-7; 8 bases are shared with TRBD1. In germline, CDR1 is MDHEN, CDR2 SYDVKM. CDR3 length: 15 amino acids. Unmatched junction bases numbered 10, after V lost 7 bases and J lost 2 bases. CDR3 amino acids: CASTTLNRGTYEQYF. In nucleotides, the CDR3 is TGTGCCAGCACCACGCTTAACAGGGGGACCTACGAGCAGTACTTC.

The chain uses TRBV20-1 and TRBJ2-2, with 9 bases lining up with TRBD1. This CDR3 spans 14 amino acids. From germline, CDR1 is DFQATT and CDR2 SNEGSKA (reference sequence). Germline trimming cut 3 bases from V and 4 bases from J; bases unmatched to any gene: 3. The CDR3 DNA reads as TGCAGTGCTAGGGACAGGGGTGGCACCGGGGAGCTGTTTTTT. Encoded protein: CSARDRGGTGELFF.

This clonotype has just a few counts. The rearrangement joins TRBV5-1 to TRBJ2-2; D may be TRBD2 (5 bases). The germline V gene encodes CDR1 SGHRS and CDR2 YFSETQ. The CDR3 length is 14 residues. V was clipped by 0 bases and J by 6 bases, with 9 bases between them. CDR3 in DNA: TGCGCCAGCAGCTTGGAGGCGAGGGCCGGGGAGCTGTTTTTT. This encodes CASSLEARAGELFF.

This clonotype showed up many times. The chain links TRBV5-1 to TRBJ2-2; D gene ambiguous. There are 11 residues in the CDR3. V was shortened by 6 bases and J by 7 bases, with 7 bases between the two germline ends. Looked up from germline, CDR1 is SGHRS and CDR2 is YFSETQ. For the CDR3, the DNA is TGCGCCAGCACCAGGCTCGGGGAGCTGTTTTTT. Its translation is CASTRLGELFF. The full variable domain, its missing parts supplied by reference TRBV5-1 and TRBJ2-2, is KAGVTQTPRYLIKTRGQQVTLSCSPISGHRSVSWYQQTPGQGLQFLFEYFSETQRNKGNFPGRFSGRQFSNSRSEMNVSTLELGDSALYLCASTRLGELFFGEGSRLTVL.

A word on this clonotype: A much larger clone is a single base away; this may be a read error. The CDR3 protein is CASSPGGLWKAFF. CDR3 nucleotides: TGTGCCAGCAGCCCCGGCGGGTTATGGAAAGCTTTCTTT. V gene TRBV7-8 combines with J gene TRBJ1-1; D unclear. Germline loops: CDR1 SGHVS, CDR2 FQNEAQ. Deletions cut 5 bases from V and 9 bases from J, with 16 bases between. The CDR3 length is 13 residues.

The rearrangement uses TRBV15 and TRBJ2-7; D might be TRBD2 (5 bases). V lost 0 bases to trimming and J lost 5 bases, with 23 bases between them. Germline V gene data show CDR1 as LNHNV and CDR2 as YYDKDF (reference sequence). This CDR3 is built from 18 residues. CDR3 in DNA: TGTGCCACCAGCAGAGATTTGTCGGGGTGGAATACCTACCACGAGCAGTACTTC. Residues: CATSRDLSGWNTYHEQYF.

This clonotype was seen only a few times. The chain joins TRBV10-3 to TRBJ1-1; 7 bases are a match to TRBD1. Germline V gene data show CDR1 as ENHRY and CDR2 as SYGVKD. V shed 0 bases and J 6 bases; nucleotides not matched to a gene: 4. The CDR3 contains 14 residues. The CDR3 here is CAISESLGGSEAFF. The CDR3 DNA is TGTGCCATCAGTGAGTCGTTAGGGGGCTCTGAAGCTTTCTTT.

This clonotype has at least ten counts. The DNA of the CDR3 is TGCGCCAGCAGCTTGTTCGAAGAGACCCAGTACTTC. This translates into CASSLFEETQYF. The genes are TRBV5-1 and TRBJ2-5; D gene unclear. CDR3 size: 12 residues. Germline V gene data show CDR1 as SGHRS and CDR2 as YFSETQ. V was cut by 1 base and J by 3 bases, with 4 bases left in between.

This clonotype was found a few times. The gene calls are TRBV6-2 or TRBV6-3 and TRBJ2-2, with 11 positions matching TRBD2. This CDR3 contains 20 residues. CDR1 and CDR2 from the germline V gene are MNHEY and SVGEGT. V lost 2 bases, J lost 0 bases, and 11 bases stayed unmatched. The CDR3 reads CASSYLMTSGTYSNTGELFF. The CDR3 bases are TGTGCCAGCAGTTACCTAATGACTAGCGGGACCTACTCGAACACCGGGGAGCTGTTTTTT.

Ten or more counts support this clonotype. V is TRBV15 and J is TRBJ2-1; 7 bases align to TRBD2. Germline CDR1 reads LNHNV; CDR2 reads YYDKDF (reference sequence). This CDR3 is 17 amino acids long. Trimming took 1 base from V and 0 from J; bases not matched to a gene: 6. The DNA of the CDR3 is TGTGCCACCAGCAGAGCGAGCGGGGAGAGCTCCTACAATGAGCAGTTCTTC. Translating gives CATSRASGESSYNEQFF.

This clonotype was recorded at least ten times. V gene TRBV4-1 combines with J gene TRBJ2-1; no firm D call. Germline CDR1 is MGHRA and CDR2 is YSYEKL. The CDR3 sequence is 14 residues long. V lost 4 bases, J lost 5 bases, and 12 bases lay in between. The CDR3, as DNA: TGCGCCAGCAGCCTATACTCCGAGAACAATGAGCAGTTCTTC. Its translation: CASSLYSENNEQFF.

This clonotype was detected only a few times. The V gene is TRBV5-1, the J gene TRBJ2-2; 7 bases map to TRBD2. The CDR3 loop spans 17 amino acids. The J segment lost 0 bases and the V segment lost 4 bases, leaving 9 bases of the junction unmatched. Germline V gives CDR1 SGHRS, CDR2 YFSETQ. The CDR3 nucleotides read TGCGCCAGCAGCCCGGGGGGAGGTGGAACGAACACCGGGGAGCTGTTTTTT. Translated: CASSPGGGGTNTGELFF. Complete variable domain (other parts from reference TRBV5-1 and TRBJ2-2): KAGVTQTPRYLIKTRGQQVTLSCSPISGHRSVSWYQQTPGQGLQFLFEYFSETQRNKGNFPGRFSGRQFSNSRSEMNVSTLELGDSALYLCASSPGGGGTNTGELFFGEGSRLTVL.

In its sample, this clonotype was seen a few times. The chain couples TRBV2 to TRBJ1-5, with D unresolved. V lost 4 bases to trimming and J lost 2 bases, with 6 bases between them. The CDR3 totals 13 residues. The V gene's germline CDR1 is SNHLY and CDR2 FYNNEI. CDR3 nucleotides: TGTGCCAGCAGTGGTGCTGGCAATCAGCCCCAGCATTTT. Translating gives CASSGAGNQPQHF.

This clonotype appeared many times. The CDR3 is CASSLYGGRGANEKLFF. For the CDR3, the DNA is TGTGCCAGCAGTTTATACGGGGGCCGCGGGGCTAATGAAAAACTGTTTTTT. The J gene is TRBJ1-4, the V gene TRBV12-3 or TRBV12-4; TRBD1 is a possible D gene (6 bases). V lost 2 bases to trimming and J lost 3 bases, with 16 bases between them. This CDR3 is built from 17 residues.

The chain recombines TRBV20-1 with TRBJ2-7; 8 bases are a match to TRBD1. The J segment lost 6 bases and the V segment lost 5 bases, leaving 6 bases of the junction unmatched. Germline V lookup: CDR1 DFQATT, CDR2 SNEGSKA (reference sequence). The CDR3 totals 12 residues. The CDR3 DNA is TGCAGTGCTGGCCGGACAGGGAGCGAGCAGTACTTC. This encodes CSAGRTGSEQYF.

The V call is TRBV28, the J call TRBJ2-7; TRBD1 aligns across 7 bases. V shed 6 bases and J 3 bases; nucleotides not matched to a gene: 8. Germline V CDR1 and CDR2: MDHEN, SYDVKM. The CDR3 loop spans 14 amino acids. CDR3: CASRIADRIYEQYF. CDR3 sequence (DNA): TGTGCCAGCAGGATCGCGGACAGGATCTACGAGCAGTACTTC.

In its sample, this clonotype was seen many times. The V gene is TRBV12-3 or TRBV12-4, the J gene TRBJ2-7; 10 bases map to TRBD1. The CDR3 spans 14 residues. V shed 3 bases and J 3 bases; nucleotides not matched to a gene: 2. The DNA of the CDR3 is TGTGCCAGCAGTTTCCGGGACAGGGGCTACGAGCAGTACTTC. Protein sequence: CASSFRDRGYEQYF.

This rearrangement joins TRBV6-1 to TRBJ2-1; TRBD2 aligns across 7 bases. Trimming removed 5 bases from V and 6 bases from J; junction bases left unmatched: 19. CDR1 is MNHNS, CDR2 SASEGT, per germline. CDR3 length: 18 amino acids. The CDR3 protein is CASSPNWAGAPGGNEQFF. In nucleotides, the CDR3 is TGTGCCAGCAGTCCAAACTGGGCGGGAGCGCCTGGGGGCAATGAGCAGTTCTTC.

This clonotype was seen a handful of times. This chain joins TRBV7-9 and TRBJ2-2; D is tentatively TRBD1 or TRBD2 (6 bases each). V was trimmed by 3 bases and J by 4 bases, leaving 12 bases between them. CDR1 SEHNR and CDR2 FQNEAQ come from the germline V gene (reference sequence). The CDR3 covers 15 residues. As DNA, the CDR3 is TGTGCCAGCAGCTTTTCGGGGGCCCTCACCGGGGAGCTGTTTTTT. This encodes CASSFSGALTGELFF. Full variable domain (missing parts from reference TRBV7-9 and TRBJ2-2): DTGVSQNPRHKITKRGQNVTFRCDPISEHNRLYWYRQTLGQGPEFLTYFQNEAQLEKSRLLSDRFSAERPKGSFSTLEIQRTEQGDSAMYLCASSFSGALTGELFFGEGSRLTVL.

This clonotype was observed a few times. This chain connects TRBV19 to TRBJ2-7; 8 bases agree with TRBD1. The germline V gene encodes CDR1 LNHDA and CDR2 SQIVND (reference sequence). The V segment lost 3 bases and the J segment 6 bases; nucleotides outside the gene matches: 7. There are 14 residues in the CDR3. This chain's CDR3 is CASSISPQGAEQYF. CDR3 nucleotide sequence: TGTGCCAGTAGTATTTCGCCCCAGGGGGCCGAGCAGTACTTC. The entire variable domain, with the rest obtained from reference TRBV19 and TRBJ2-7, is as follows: DGGITQSPKYLFRKEGQNVTLSCEQNLNHDAMYWYRQDPGQGLRLIYYSQIVNDFQKGDIAEGYSVSREKKESFPLTVTSAQKNPTAFYLCASSISPQGAEQYFGPGTRLTVT.

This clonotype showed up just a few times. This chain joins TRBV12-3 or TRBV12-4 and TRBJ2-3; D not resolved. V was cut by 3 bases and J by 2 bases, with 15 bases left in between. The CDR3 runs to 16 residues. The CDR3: CASSFGDISYTDTQYF. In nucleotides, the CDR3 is TGTGCCAGCAGTTTTGGGGATATATCCTACACAGATACGCAGTATTTT.

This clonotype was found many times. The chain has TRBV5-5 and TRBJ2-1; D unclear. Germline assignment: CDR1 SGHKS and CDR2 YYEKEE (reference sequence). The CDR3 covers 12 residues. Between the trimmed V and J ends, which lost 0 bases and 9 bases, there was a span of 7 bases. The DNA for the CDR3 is TGTGCCAGCAGCTTGGCCAATGGTGAGCAGTTCTTC. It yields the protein CASSLANGEQFF.

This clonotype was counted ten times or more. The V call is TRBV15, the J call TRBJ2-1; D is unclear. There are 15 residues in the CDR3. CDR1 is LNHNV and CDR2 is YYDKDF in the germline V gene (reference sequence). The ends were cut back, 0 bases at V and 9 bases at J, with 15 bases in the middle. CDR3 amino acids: CATSRDLEKGSEQFF. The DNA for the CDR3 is TGTGCCACCAGCAGAGATCTAGAAAAGGGATCTGAGCAGTTCTTC.

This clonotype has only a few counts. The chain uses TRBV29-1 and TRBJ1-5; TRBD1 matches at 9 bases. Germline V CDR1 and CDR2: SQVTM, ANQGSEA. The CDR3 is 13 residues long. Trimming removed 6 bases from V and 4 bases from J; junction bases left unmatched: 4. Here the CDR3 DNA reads TGCAGCGTCTCCGGACAGGGGAATCAGCCCCAGCATTTT. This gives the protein CSVSGQGNQPQHF.

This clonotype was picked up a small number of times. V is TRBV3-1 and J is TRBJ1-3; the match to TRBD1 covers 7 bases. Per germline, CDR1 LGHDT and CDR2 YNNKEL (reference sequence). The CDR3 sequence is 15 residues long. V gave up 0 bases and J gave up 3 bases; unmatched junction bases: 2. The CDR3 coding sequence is TGTGCCAGCAGCCAAGATGCAGGGGGTGGAAACACCATATATTTT. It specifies CASSQDAGGGNTIYF.

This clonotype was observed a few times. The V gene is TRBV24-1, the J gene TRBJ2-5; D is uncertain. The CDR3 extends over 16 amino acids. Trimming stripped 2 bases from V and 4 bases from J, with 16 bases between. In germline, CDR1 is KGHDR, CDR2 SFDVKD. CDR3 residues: CATSDSDGREGETQYF. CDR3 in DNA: TGTGCCACCAGTGATTCCGACGGACGAGAAGGAGAGACCCAGTACTTC.